The clone carrying this TCR beta chain appeared a few times. The data belong to a study of blood T cell repertoires in COVID-19. Some clones are missing from TCRdb's copy, which holds only in-frame ones; the method was immunoSEQ multiplex PCR. The data show 200,000 to 250,000 clones, 75% to 85% seen once. Trimming at V came to 7 bases and at J to 3 bases, leaving 8 bases not matched to a gene. Germline CDR1 SGHTA, CDR2 FQGNSA. This CDR3 is 14 amino acids long. The clonotype was recovered from a woman older than 75 with COVID-19, enrolled during active disease. The rearrangement links TRBV7-2 to TRBJ1-2, with 7 bases aligning to TRBD1. The sequenced sample consisted of peripheral blood. The CDR3 DNA sequence: TGTGCCAGCACCCGACAGGGTGGGGACTATGGCTACACCTTC. Translation: CASTRQGGDYGYTF.